A single sample gave rise to the 24 T cell receptor beta chains below, sequenced in a study of vaccination effects on CD4 cells after COVID-19 (dated by TCRdb to the early 2020s). In the ViraFEST assay, PBMC were stimulated with viral peptide pools, and antigen-specific CD4+ T cell clonotypes were then identified by expansion using TCR sequencing. After more than 9 days of culture, CD4+ T cells were isolated with the EasySep CD4+ T cell isolation kit. The absence of prior SARS-CoV-2 infection in healthy vaccine recipients was confirmed by negative nucleocapsid antibodies before and after vaccination. What these receptors recognize is not known. Receptor amplification or capture employed the immunoSEQ multiplex PCR assay. Held by TCRdb, this immuneACCESS table contains in-frame sequences only and omits some clones. Under half of the omission traces to an unresolved V gene where checked; the cause of the rest is unknown. The sample contains roughly 52,000 clones, roughly 70% of them found a single time. The ten largest clones add up to approximately 20% of the sample.

The sample here was CD4+ T cells from PBMCs cultured with SARS-CoV-2 spike peptides, taken before COVID-19 vaccination. Reading the label with the study, this specimen's cell subset or site is: SARS-CoV-2 spike overlapping peptide pool stimulation. These receptor sequences come from a human donor who received a COVID-19 vaccine.

The rearrangement joins TRBV29-1 to TRBJ1-1; D is uncertain. Trimming removed 6 bases from V and 6 bases from J, with 14 bases in between. Germline values: CDR1 SQVTM, CDR2 ANQGSEA. This CDR3 is built from 12 residues. The CDR3 region is CSVEKHRAEAFF. For the CDR3, the DNA is TGCAGCGTCGAAAAACACCGGGCTGAAGCTTTCTTT. Full variable domain (missing parts from reference TRBV29-1 and TRBJ1-1): SAVISQKPSRDICQRGTSLTIQCQVDSQVTMMFWYRQQPGQSLTLIATANQGSEATYESGFVIDKFPISRPNLTFSTLTVSNMSPEDSSIYLCSVEKHRAEAFFGQGTRLTVV.

J is TRBJ2-1 and V is TRBV10-3, with 9 bases matching TRBD1. There are 13 residues in the CDR3. V shed 6 bases and J 6 bases; nucleotides not matched to a gene: 3. The germline V gene has CDR1 ENHRY and CDR2 SYGVKD. In nucleotides, the CDR3 is TGTGCCATCAGCACGGGACAGGGCAATGAGCAGTTCTTC. Amino acids: CAISTGQGNEQFF.

This clone appeared once. V gene TRBV11-2 combines with J gene TRBJ2-3; D unresolved. V was shortened by 0 bases and J by 0 bases, with 7 bases between the two germline ends. This CDR3 is 15 amino acids long. The germline V gene encodes CDR1 SGHAT and CDR2 FQNNGV. CDR3 nucleotide sequence: TGTGCCAGCAGCTTAGATCTCTATAGCACAGATACGCAGTATTTT. It codes for CASSLDLYSTDTQYF.

Turning to this clone: The junction shows a germline mismatch at one end, possibly a read error. This chain links TRBV7-7 with TRBJ1-2, with a possible D match to TRBD1 (6 bases). Germline CDR1 reads SSHAT; CDR2 reads FNYEAQ (reference sequence). This CDR3 has 16 residues. The CDR3 DNA reads as TGTGCTAGCAGCCTTTCGTACCTGGACAGTACCTATGGCTACACCTTC. Translating gives CASSLSYLDSTYGYTF.

V gene TRBV4-1 combines with J gene TRBJ1-1; D gene ambiguous. The germline V gene encodes CDR1 MGHRA and CDR2 YSYEKL. Trimming stripped 0 bases from V and 4 bases from J, with 9 bases between. CDR3 length: 14 residues. The CDR3 protein is CASSQDIPGTEAFF. In nucleotides, the CDR3 is TGCGCCAGCAGCCAAGATATTCCTGGCACTGAAGCTTTCTTT.

A few counts support this clone. The rearrangement uses TRBV7-9 and TRBJ1-2; D uncertain. Germline V gene sequence: CDR1 SEHNR, CDR2 FQNEAQ (reference sequence). The CDR3 totals 15 residues. V gave up 4 bases and J gave up 4 bases, with 16 bases separating them. CDR3 region: CASSSRAGQTYGYTF. In DNA, the CDR3 is TGTGCCAGCAGCTCCCGGGCAGGCCAGACCTATGGCTACACCTTC.

The CDR3 reads CASSESLAGAQETQYF. CDR3 in DNA: TGTGCCAGCAGTGAATCCCTAGCGGGAGCCCAAGAGACCCAGTACTTC. The genes are TRBV25-1 and TRBJ2-5, with TRBD2 matching over 10 bases. There are 16 residues in the CDR3. J was trimmed by 1 base and V by 1 base; bases with no gene match: 3. The V gene's germline CDR1 is MGHDK and CDR2 SYGVNS.

The table lists this clone with many counts. The gene calls are TRBV7-8 and TRBJ2-1; 10 bases map to TRBD2. Germline assignment: CDR1 SGHVS and CDR2 FQNEAQ. This CDR3 is built from 17 residues. With V trimmed by 4 bases and J by 9 bases, 15 bases remained unmatched. The CDR3 reads CASSSLRSLAGVSEQFF. CDR3 DNA sequence: TGTGCCAGCAGCTCCCTCCGGTCTCTAGCGGGAGTCAGTGAGCAGTTCTTC.

The gene calls are TRBV3-1 (or the pseudogene TRBV3-2) and TRBJ1-3; possibly TRBD1 for D (5 bases). The CDR3 contains 16 residues. CDR1 LGHDT and CDR2 YNNKEL come from the germline V gene (reference sequence). V was pared by 2 bases and J by 0 bases, with 11 bases between. CDR3 loop: CASSQRGLSSGNTIYF. In nucleotides, the CDR3 is TGTGCCAGCAGCCAAAGGGGACTGTCCTCTGGAAACACCATATATTTT.

A few counts support this clone. The V and J genes are TRBV6-6 and TRBJ2-7; TRBD1 aligns across 12 bases. CDR1 and CDR2 from the germline V gene are MNHNY and SVGAGI (reference sequence). This CDR3 spans 14 amino acids. V lost 6 bases to trimming and J lost 5 bases; unmatched junction nucleotides: 5. The CDR3 region has the DNA TGTGCCAGCAGGCCCGGGACAGGGGGCAACGAGCAGTACTTC. Its protein product is CASRPGTGGNEQYF.

This clone was detected a few times. The chain uses TRBV2 and TRBJ1-5, with D unresolved. The CDR3 covers 15 residues. Trimming pared 6 bases from V and 1 base from J, leaving 13 bases between. Germline loops: CDR1 SNHLY, CDR2 FYNNEI. The CDR3 DNA is TGTGCCAGCAGAGGGATTAAAGGGAGCAATCAGCCCCAGCATTTT. Its protein product is CASRGIKGSNQPQHF.

V usage is TRBV7-8 and J usage is TRBJ1-4; D not resolved. The CDR3 is 12 residues long. Trimming removed 1 base from V and 6 bases from J, with 3 bases in between. Germline V lookup: CDR1 SGHVS, CDR2 FQNEAQ. The CDR3 here is CASSLVYEKLFF. The DNA of the CDR3 is TGTGCCAGCAGCTTAGTGTATGAAAAACTGTTTTTT.

The CDR3 loop reads CASRQGPNEKLFF. CDR3 in DNA: TGCGCCAGCAGGCAGGGGCCTAATGAAAAACTGTTTTTT. V usage is TRBV5-1 and J usage is TRBJ1-4, with a tentative D call TRBD1 (6 bases). This CDR3 has 13 amino acids. The V gene lost 5 bases and the J gene lost 3 bases, with 8 bases spanning the gap. Germline CDR1 is SGHRS and CDR2 is YFSETQ.

This sequence joins TRBV2 and TRBJ1-1; 12 nucleotides match TRBD1. Germline CDR1 reads SNHLY; CDR2 reads FYNNEI. V lost 7 bases, J lost 4 bases, and 7 bases stayed unmatched. The CDR3 is 15 residues long. CDR3 in amino acids: CASMLGQGAPTEAFF. CDR3 coding DNA: TGTGCCAGCATGCTGGGACAGGGGGCTCCCACTGAAGCTTTCTTT.

Only a few counts were recorded for this clone. The V and J genes are TRBV3-1 (or the pseudogene TRBV3-2) and TRBJ1-1; D is uncertain. Germline CDR1 reads LGHDT; CDR2 reads YNNKEL (reference sequence). Trimming stripped 2 bases from V and 0 bases from J, with 4 bases between. This CDR3 is 13 amino acids long. The CDR3 DNA reads TGTGCCAGCAGCCAATTGCTGAACACTGAAGCTTTCTTT. Amino acids: CASSQLLNTEAFF.

The J gene is TRBJ2-5, the V gene TRBV11-2, with D perhaps TRBD1 (8 bases). V dropped 3 bases and J dropped 5 bases, with 13 bases sitting between them. Looked up from germline, CDR1 is SGHAT and CDR2 is FQNNGV. The CDR3 is 14 amino acids. The CDR3 DNA reads as TGTGCCAGCAGCTTCGACAGGGGAGGGGAGACCCAGTACTTC. Its protein product is CASSFDRGGETQYF.

This chain connects TRBV11-2 to TRBJ2-5; 8 bases map to TRBD2. The CDR3 runs 13 residues. Germline V gives CDR1 SGHAT, CDR2 FQNNGV. The J segment lost 6 bases and the V segment lost 5 bases, leaving 5 bases of the junction unmatched. The CDR3 is CASSQWTSQTQYF. In nucleotides, the CDR3 is TGTGCCAGCAGCCAGTGGACTAGCCAGACCCAGTACTTC.

The rearrangement joins TRBV7-2 to TRBJ1-1; D ambiguous. CDR3 length equals 14 residues. CDR1 and CDR2 from the germline V gene are SGHTA and FQGNSA. V gave up 5 bases and J gave up 3 bases, with 13 bases separating them. CDR3 amino acids: CASSTPARYTEAFF. The CDR3 nucleotides read TGTGCCAGCAGCACCCCGGCAAGATACACTGAAGCTTTCTTT. The variable domain in full, completed from reference TRBV7-2 and TRBJ1-1, reads GAGVSQSPSNKVTEKGKDVELRCDPISGHTALYWYRQSLGQGLEFLIYFQGNSAPDKSGLPSDRFSAERTGGSVSTLTIQRTQQEDSAVYLCASSTPARYTEAFFGQGTRLTVV.

The J gene is TRBJ1-1, the V gene TRBV7-9; D gene unclear. This CDR3 has 14 amino acids. The germline gives CDR1 SEHNR, CDR2 FQNEAQ (reference sequence). Trimming took 5 bases from V and 1 from J, leaving 11 bases between them. The CDR3 region has the DNA TGTGCCAGCAGCCTGCGGGCCTCGAACACTGAAGCTTTCTTT. This encodes CASSLRASNTEAFF.

Only a few counts were recorded for this clone. The gene calls are TRBV3-1 (or the pseudogene TRBV3-2) and TRBJ2-1; no reliable D call. V lost 1 base to trimming and J lost 6 bases, with 10 bases between them. CDR3 length: 14 residues. CDR1 is LGHDT, CDR2 YNNKEL, per germline (reference sequence). CDR3 sequence (DNA): TGTGCCAGCAGCCAAGGAGTCGCCATCAATGAGCAGTTCTTC. It specifies CASSQGVAINEQFF.

This clone was seen a single time. This chain links TRBV28 with TRBJ2-7; D uncertain. From germline, CDR1 is MDHEN and CDR2 SYDVKM. V was trimmed by 4 bases and J by 2 bases, leaving 15 bases between them. This CDR3 has 15 residues. The CDR3 bases are TGTGCCAGCAGTTGGCCGGGCCTCGGCGCCTACGAGCAGTACTTC. Amino acid sequence: CASSWPGLGAYEQYF.

This chain joins TRBV9 and TRBJ2-5, with D perhaps TRBD1 (5 bases). Germline V CDR1 and CDR2: SGDLS, YYNGEE. CDR3 length: 13 amino acids. V lost 2 bases, J lost 3 bases, and 8 bases lay in between. CDR3 protein: CASSVGPKETQYF. The CDR3 nucleotides read TGTGCCAGCAGCGTGGGGCCGAAAGAGACCCAGTACTTC.

This clone was counted a single time. The chain has TRBV27 and TRBJ2-7; TRBD1 agrees at 7 bases. The CDR3 extends over 17 amino acids. Germline CDR1 is MNHEY and CDR2 is SMNVEV (reference sequence). V dropped 8 bases and J dropped 2; count of bases not matched to a gene: 18. CDR3 in amino acids: CASRPPLHRQGPYEQYF. CDR3 DNA sequence: TGTGCCAGCCGACCGCCTCTGCATCGACAGGGCCCCTACGAGCAGTACTTC.

The chain uses TRBV7-3 and TRBJ2-1, with TRBD2 identical over 12 bases. Germline CDR1 and CDR2: SGHTA and FQGTGA. This CDR3 has 15 amino acids. The ends lost 8 bases at V and 6 bases at J; junction bases unmatched: 8. The DNA of the CDR3 is TGTGCCAGCGTCCGGGCTAGCGGGGGGGCCAATGAGCAGTTCTTC. Translation gives CASVRASGGANEQFF.